This T cell receptor beta chain was sequenced during a study of control samples from healthy donors and cancer patients. Data came from immunoSEQ multiplex PCR; TCRdb stores just in-frame clones and leaves some out. The table includes some 82,000 clones, 80% to 90% detected once. The receptor's source is a man aged 50-59 years in good health. The sequenced sample was blood.

The CDR3 spells CASSIPGRPQHF. Written as DNA, the CDR3 is TGTGCCAGTAGTATACCCGGGCGGCCCCAGCATTTT. The J gene is TRBJ1-5, the V gene TRBV19, with D hard to call. Per germline, CDR1 LNHDA and CDR2 SQIVND (reference sequence). Trimming took off 2 bases at V and 9 bases at J, with 8 bases between the two ends. The length of the CDR3 is 12 residues.